Listed here are 25 T cell receptor beta chains from one sample, sequenced in a study of vaccination and CD4 T cells after COVID-19. Cultured CD4+ T-cell DNA underwent Oncomine TCR Beta short-read sequencing. TCRdb fed the PCR reads into MiXCR, producing one record per CDR3 protein. The table has approximately 15,000 distinct CDR3 sequences, about 53% seen once. Treatment given: roughly 10-day PBMC culture with coronavirus spike peptide pools or control peptides (ViraFEST assay). These receptors have no known antigen. Sequenced here: CD4+ T cells from blood, cultured in vitro, sampled before SARS-CoV-2 vaccination. The receptors were gathered from a human donor who had recovered from COVID-19.

This clonotype appeared a few times. In DNA, the CDR3 is TGTGCCAGCAGTGAATATGCGACAGGGGCTAATTCACCCCTCCACTTT. Encoded protein: CASSEYATGANSPLHF. The V and J genes are TRBV6-1 and TRBJ1-6, with 8 positions matching TRBD1. Looked up from germline, CDR1 is MNHNS and CDR2 is SASEGT. This CDR3 comprises 16 residues. The V gene end was trimmed by 2 bases and the J gene end by 6 bases; junction bases not matched to a gene: 6.

The J gene is TRBJ2-7, the V gene TRBV12-3 or TRBV12-4; D is unresolved. V was trimmed by 6 bases and J by 1 base, leaving 13 bases between them. This CDR3 is built from 14 residues. CDR3 protein: CASRARITSYEQYF. In DNA form, the CDR3 reads TGTGCCAGCAGAGCCAGGATAACATCCTACGAGCAGTACTTC.

This chain uses TRBV6-1 with TRBJ1-5; a weak D match, TRBD1 (5 bases). V lost 6 bases to trimming and J lost 12 bases, with 12 bases between them. Germline loops: CDR1 MNHNS, CDR2 SASEGT. The CDR3 contains 11 residues. CDR3 nucleotide sequence: TGTGCCAGCAGCGAGTGGGGGGGCCAGCATTTT. Its translation is CASSEWGGQHF.

This clonotype was observed a handful of times. V usage is TRBV20-1 and J usage is TRBJ2-5; 8 bases agree with TRBD2. CDR3 length: 15 amino acids. V gave up 6 bases and J gave up 5 bases; unmatched junction bases: 14. Germline lookup yields CDR1 DFQATT and CDR2 SNEGSKA (reference sequence). CDR3 in amino acids: CSAFKAGEAGETQYF. The CDR3 DNA follows: TGCAGTGCCTTCAAAGCGGGAGAGGCTGGGGAGACCCAGTACTTC.

In this sample, this clonotype turned up a few times. The chain is built from TRBV20-1 and TRBJ1-5; possible D gene TRBD1, 6 bases. The CDR3 has 13 residues. Between the trimmed V and J ends, which lost 3 bases and 7 bases, there was a span of 13 bases. From germline, CDR1 is DFQATT and CDR2 SNEGSKA (reference sequence). CDR3 nucleotide sequence: TGCAGTGCTAGCAACAGGGAGGGGCAGCCCCAGCATTTT. Translation gives CSASNREGQPQHF.

The table lists this clonotype with a count of one. The V and J genes are TRBV7-2 and TRBJ1-6, with D possibly TRBD1 on 5 matching bases. Per germline, CDR1 SGHTA and CDR2 FQGNSA. The CDR3 has 15 residues. V gave up 0 bases and J gave up 6 bases, with 9 bases separating them. The CDR3 sequence is CASSLAGPPNSPLHF. CDR3 nucleotide sequence: TGTGCCAGCAGCTTAGCGGGACCGCCTAATTCACCCCTCCACTTT.

This rearrangement joins TRBV7-8 to TRBJ2-7; TRBD2 matches at 8 bases. From germline, CDR1 is SGHVS and CDR2 FQNEAQ. This CDR3 contains 16 residues. V was clipped by 1 base and J by 7 bases; unmatched bases: 12. The CDR3 is CASSLGIAGTRWEQYF. The CDR3 DNA reads TGTGCCAGCAGCTTAGGAATAGCGGGGACACGGTGGGAGCAGTACTTC.

V usage is TRBV27 and J usage is TRBJ1-2, with a tentative D call TRBD1 (6 bases). Germline CDR1 MNHEY, CDR2 SMNVEV (reference sequence). V lost 1 base and J 6 bases, leaving 21 bases between the germline ends. The CDR3 length is 17 residues. Written as DNA, the CDR3 is TGTGCCAGCAGTTTATTAGCGGGGGGCGCTTCGGGTAATGGCTACACCTTC. This translates into CASSLLAGGASGNGYTF.

The chain combines TRBV27 with TRBJ1-1; a possible D gene is TRBD1 (5 bases). Trimming cost V 7 bases and J 5 bases, with 17 bases left between them. The CDR3 is made up of 14 amino acids. Germline V CDR1 and CDR2: MNHEY, SMNVEV (reference sequence). For the CDR3, the DNA is TGTGCCAGCACCCCGGTAAGGGGTGGAACTGAAGCTTTCTTT. Its translation is CASTPVRGGTEAFF.

The chain has TRBV19 and TRBJ1-2; D is perhaps TRBD1 (6 bases). Germline CDR1 reads LNHDA; CDR2 reads SQIVND (reference sequence). The length of the CDR3 is 15 residues. The germline V and J ends were trimmed by 3 bases and 0 bases, with 11 bases remaining between them. In DNA, the CDR3 is TGTGCCAGTAGTATGTCAGGACAGACTAACTATGGCTACACCTTC. This sequence encodes CASSMSGQTNYGYTF. Together with reference TRBV19 and TRBJ1-2, the CDR3 gives the full variable domain: DGGITQSPKYLFRKEGQNVTLSCEQNLNHDAMYWYRQDPGQGLRLIYYSQIVNDFQKGDIAEGYSVSREKKESFPLTVTSAQKNPTAFYLCASSMSGQTNYGYTFGSGTRLTVV.

This clonotype came up a few times. The chain combines TRBV28 with TRBJ1-6, with a tentative D call TRBD1 (6 bases). The CDR3 has 17 residues. V lost 2 bases, J lost 7 bases, and 18 bases lay in between. Germline V CDR1 and CDR2: MDHEN, SYDVKM. CDR3 nucleotides: TGTGCCAGCAGTTTAAGTGGGGGGGGCACGAGGAATTCACCCCTCCACTTT. It codes for CASSLSGGGTRNSPLHF.

The J gene is TRBJ1-2, the V gene TRBV6-5; D may be TRBD1 (6 bases). The CDR3 has 13 residues. Germline-derived CDR1 and CDR2 are MNHEY and SVGAGI. V lost 2 bases and J lost 4, with 8 bases in between. The CDR3 DNA is TGTGCCAGCAGTTACCTACAGGGCTATGGCTACACCTTC. Amino acid sequence: CASSYLQGYGYTF.

The chain couples TRBV28 to TRBJ1-1, with D possibly matching TRBD1 (6 bases). Per the germline V gene, CDR1 is MDHEN and CDR2 is SYDVKM. V was shortened by 6 bases and J by 5 bases, with 19 bases between the two germline ends. There are 15 residues in the CDR3. The CDR3 sequence is CASRPNGQPKTEAFF. In DNA, the CDR3 is TGTGCCAGCAGACCTAACGGACAGCCGAAGACTGAAGCTTTCTTT. The full variable domain, its missing parts supplied by reference TRBV28 and TRBJ1-1, is DVKVTQSSRYLVKRTGEKVFLECVQDMDHENMFWYRQDPGLGLRLIYFSYDVKMKEKGDIPEGYSVSREKKERFSLILESASTNQTSMYLCASRPNGQPKTEAFFGQGTRLTVV.

The chain is built from TRBV7-2 and TRBJ2-5; 10 bases align to TRBD2. The CDR3 totals 16 residues. Germline-derived CDR1 and CDR2 are SGHTA and FQGNSA. V shed 4 bases, J shed 2 bases, and the junction held 7 bases outside the gene matches. CDR3 in amino acids: CASSSRLAGRQETQYF. As DNA, the CDR3 is TGTGCCAGCAGCTCTAGACTAGCGGGCCGACAAGAGACCCAGTACTTC.

This clonotype was seen more than once but under ten times. The chain recombines TRBV20-1 with TRBJ1-1; no firm D call. Germline values: CDR1 DFQATT, CDR2 SNEGSKA (reference sequence). The CDR3 runs 14 residues. V lost 6 bases and J lost 10, with 24 bases in between. CDR3 coding DNA: TGCAGTGCCCGATTACCCGGACTCCAGGCGGGAGCTTTCTTT. This sequence encodes CSARLPGLQAGAFF.

CDR3 protein: CASSGPTNTGELFF. CDR3 bases: TGTGCCAGCAGCGGCCCAACTAACACCGGGGAGCTGTTTTTT. The V and J genes are TRBV25-1 and TRBJ2-2; no clear D. V was trimmed by 6 bases and J by 2 bases, leaving 10 bases between them. The CDR3 has 14 amino acids. Germline V lookup: CDR1 MGHDK, CDR2 SYGVNS.

The chain employs TRBV27 and TRBJ1-2, with D possibly TRBD1 on 5 matching bases. Germline-derived CDR1 and CDR2 are MNHEY and SMNVEV (reference sequence). The CDR3 is 14 amino acids. Trimming shortened V by 5 bases and J by 11 bases, and 21 bases separated the two germline ends. The CDR3 nucleotides are TGTGCCAGCAGTGAGAGAGCTATGGGGGTCGGGTACACCTTC. Translation gives CASSERAMGVGYTF.

CDR3 nucleotides: TGTGCCAGCAGTCGCCGGACCGGGGCTAGCTCCTACGAGCAGTACTTC. This translates into CASSRRTGASSYEQYF. The chain links TRBV6-1 to TRBJ2-7; D may correspond to TRBD1 or TRBD2 (5 bases each). CDR3 length: 16 amino acids. V lost 5 bases, J lost 0 bases, and 17 bases lay in between. Germline CDR1 and CDR2: MNHNS and SASEGT.

The chain is built from TRBV28 and TRBJ2-7; unclear D gene. The V end lost 8 bases, the J end lost 4 bases, and 12 bases lay between the germline ends. Germline V gene data show CDR1 as MDHEN and CDR2 as SYDVKM. This CDR3 region has 12 residues. CDR3 sequence: CASQRSGYEQYF. DNA of the CDR3: TGTGCCAGCCAGCGATCTGGTTACGAGCAGTACTTC.

The sample holds a few counts of this clonotype. The rearrangement links TRBV20-1 to TRBJ1-5; D unclear. Per the germline V gene, CDR1 is DFQATT and CDR2 is SNEGSKA (reference sequence). This CDR3 spans 13 amino acids. The V end lost 3 bases, the J end lost 0 bases, and 6 bases lay between the germline ends. The CDR3 loop reads CSARGGSNQPQHF. CDR3 nucleotide sequence: TGCAGTGCTAGGGGCGGTAGCAATCAGCCCCAGCATTTT.

This chain joins TRBV20-1 and TRBJ1-4; tentatively, D is TRBD1 (6 bases). Germline V gene lookup returns CDR1 DFQATT and CDR2 SNEGSKA (reference sequence). The CDR3 is made up of 12 amino acids. V was shortened by 4 bases and J by 13 bases, with 16 bases between the two germline ends. CDR3 loop: CSATKGGGGLFF. CDR3 DNA sequence: TGCAGTGCTACGAAAGGGGGGGGAGGACTGTTTTTT.

This clonotype was observed once. The rearrangement joins TRBV6-1 to TRBJ2-7, with TRBD1 as a possible D gene (5 bases). The CDR3 consists of 13 residues. V was trimmed by 5 bases and J by 5 bases, leaving 13 bases between them. Germline CDR1 is MNHNS and CDR2 is SASEGT. CDR3: CASSQGRWDEQYF. The CDR3 coding sequence is TGTGCCAGCAGTCAGGGAAGGTGGGACGAGCAGTACTTC.

The V and J genes are TRBV5-1 and TRBJ1-6; D ambiguous. The CDR3 is 14 residues long. CDR1 and CDR2 (germline): SGHRS, YFSETQ. Trimming removed 0 bases from V and 6 bases from J, with 7 bases in between. This CDR3 is CASSLVTLNSPLHF. CDR3 nucleotides: TGCGCCAGCAGCTTGGTTACACTTAATTCACCCCTCCACTTT.

J is TRBJ1-1 and V is TRBV6-2 or TRBV6-3; 8 nucleotides agree with TRBD1. CDR1 and CDR2 (germline): MNHEY, SVGEGT. There are 17 residues in the CDR3. Trimming took 3 bases from V and 3 from J; bases not matched to a gene: 12. The CDR3 here is CASSYDGQGQRDTEAFF. The CDR3 bases are TGTGCCAGCAGTTATGACGGACAGGGTCAAAGGGACACTGAAGCTTTCTTT.

Details on this clonotype: This may arise from a read error, as a much more abundant clone is one base away. The chain employs TRBV27 and TRBJ1-2; D gene unclear. The germline gives CDR1 MNHEY, CDR2 SMNVEV (reference sequence). This CDR3 contains 13 residues. The chain's CDR3 is CASSSTGNYGCTF. CDR3 DNA: TGTGCCAGCAGTTCTACCGGAAACTATGGCTGCACCTTC.